This TCR beta chain emerged from a study of vaccination and CD4 T cells after COVID-19. Findings and caveats of the study: Reactive clonotype counts went from median about 21 after infection to some 40 after vaccination, nonsignificantly.

Comments on this clonotype: Its antigen is not known.

The time point: late sampling 161 to 241 days after vaccination in a few convalescent patients. Treatment here: roughly 11-day PBMC culture with coronavirus spike peptide pools or control peptides (ViraFEST assay). These CD4+ T cells came from roughly 9-day cultures by negative selection. The Oncomine TCR Beta short-read assay sequenced DNA from cultured CD4+ T cells. TCRdb re-analysed the PCR reads in MiXCR, keeping a single row per CDR3 protein. The sample shows approximately 18,000 distinct CDR3 sequences, roughly 48% of them seen only once. The CDR3 contains 17 residues. Germline assignment: CDR1 SEHNR and CDR2 FQNEAQ (reference sequence). Trimming removed 5 bases at V and 2 bases at J, with 16 bases between.

The sequence derives from a human donor who had recovered from COVID-19. J is TRBJ2-6 and V is TRBV7-9; possibly TRBD1 for D (5 bases). Sequencing was performed on CD4+ T cells from blood, cultured in vitro, taken about 7 months after SARS-CoV-2 vaccination. The CDR3 sequence: CASSPTVLSTGANVLTF. The CDR3 bases are TGTGCCAGCAGCCCGACAGTTCTCTCTACTGGGGCCAACGTCCTGACTTTC.